These T cell receptor beta chains were read from a single sample in a study of T cell responses to AZD1222 COVID-19 vaccine. Profiling relied on immunoSEQ multiplex PCR, and the TCRdb table lists in-frame clones only, not all of them. The sample records about 130,000 clones, around 84% being singletons. This material consisted of peripheral blood, taken on day 0 of AZD1222 vaccination. Receptor source: an adult in good health. Both conserved end residues are part of each CDR3. The D gene is left open where the match is weak. Only some rows state a clone size, as once, few, many or a class for expanded clones.

D,size,J,V,CDR3,DNA
TRBD1,NA,TRBJ2-7,TRBV18,CASSPASGGNEQYF,TGTGCCAGCTCACCCGCGTCAGGGGGAAACGAGCAGTACTTC
NA,NA,TRBJ2-1,TRBV18,CASSSQATYNEQFF,TGTGCCAGCTCATCCCAGGCTACCTACAATGAGCAGTTCTTC
NA,NA,TRBJ2-3,TRBV24-1,CATGDGQGTTDTQYF,TGTGCCACCGGGGACGGGCAGGGAACAACAGATACGCAGTATTTT
NA,NA,TRBJ2-5,TRBV7-9,CASSLLEGVETQYF,TGTGCCAGCAGCCTTCTGGAGGGCGTTGAGACCCAGTACTTC
TRBD2,NA,TRBJ2-3,TRBV3-1/TRBV3-2,CASSQTSGWGDTQYF,TGTGCCAGCAGTCAAACTAGCGGGTGGGGAGATACGCAGTATTTT
TRBD1,NA,TRBJ1-2,TRBV28,CASSLRGQVGYTF,TGTGCCAGCAGTCTCAGGGGGCAGGTTGGCTACACCTTC
TRBD1,NA,TRBJ1-5,TRBV6-2/TRBV6-3,CASSTPTGALNQPQHF,TGTGCCAGCAGTACCCCGACAGGGGCCCTCAATCAGCCCCAGCATTTT
NA,once,TRBJ1-2,TRBV6-5,CASRRTADHGYTF,TGTGCCAGCAGACGCACAGCGGACCATGGCTACACCTTC
NA,NA,TRBJ2-3,TRBV11-2,CASSLVGPLEPTDTQYF,TGTGCCAGCAGCTTAGTTGGGCCACTAGAGCCCACAGATACGCAGTATTTT
NA,NA,TRBJ2-3,TRBV10-3,CAIRSEDTQYF,TGTGCCATCAGGAGCGAAGATACGCAGTATTTT
NA,once,TRBJ1-2,TRBV18,CASSPDLSGGYTF,TGTGCCAGCTCACCAGACCTATCGGGCGGCTACACCTTC
NA,NA,TRBJ2-7,TRBV6-5,CASSYQLNYEQYF,TGTGCCAGCAGTTACCAACTAAACTACGAGCAGTACTTC
NA,NA,TRBJ1-2,TRBV29-1,CSVVGFRNYGYTF,TGCAGCGTTGTTGGATTTAGGAACTATGGCTACACCTTC
TRBD2,NA,TRBJ2-5,TRBV9,CASSVGLAGPAQETQYF,TGTGCCAGCAGCGTAGGGCTAGCGGGGCCTGCTCAAGAGACCCAGTACTTC
NA,NA,TRBJ1-4,TRBV5-1,CASSVRLEGNEKLFF,TGCGCCAGCAGCGTACGACTAGAGGGGAATGAAAAACTGTTTTTT
NA,NA,TRBJ2-4,TRBV7-2,CASSFPGSVENIQYF,TGTGCCAGCAGCTTCCCCGGGTCCGTGGAGAACATTCAGTACTTC